The 7 T cell receptor beta chains reported below all come from one sample, sequenced in a study of cytomegalovirus exposure and HLA in healthy donors. The PCR had 60 Vbeta and 13 Jbeta primers. Measured with immunoSEQ multiplex PCR; TCRdb has only the in-frame clones, and not every one. This sample's clone table lists some 120,000 clones. Material: PBMCs. The receptors shown here come from a man under 40 in good health and CMV-seronegative.

The chain employs TRBV30 and TRBJ2-1; TRBD2 agrees at 11 bases. With V trimmed by 3 bases and J by 0 bases, 13 bases remained unmatched. Per germline, CDR1 GTSNPN and CDR2 SVGIG (reference sequence). The CDR3 has 19 residues. The CDR3 DNA sequence: TGTGCCTGGAGACTCCTGACTAGCGGGGCCCCGAGCTCCTACAATGAGCAGTTCTTC. Translating it yields CAWRLLTSGAPSSYNEQFF. Full variable domain (rest looked up from reference TRBV30 and TRBJ2-1): SQTIHQWPATLVQPVGSPLSLECTVEGTSNPNLYWYRQAAGRGLQLLFYSVGIGQISSEVPQNLSASRPQDRQFILSSKKLLLSDSGFYLCAWRLLTSGAPSSYNEQFFGPGTRLTVL.

CDR3: CASSSGQGSFGSEQFF. CDR3 coding DNA: TGTGCCAGCAGCTCGGGACAGGGCTCCTTCGGGAGTGAGCAGTTCTTC. This chain connects TRBV7-9 to TRBJ2-1, with 9 bases aligning to TRBD1. The ends lost 4 bases at V and 9 bases at J; junction bases unmatched: 13. This CDR3 has 16 amino acids. Germline V gene lookup returns CDR1 SEHNR and CDR2 FQNEAQ (reference sequence).

This sequence joins TRBV6-1 and TRBJ1-5, with D perhaps TRBD1 (6 bases). There are 13 residues in the CDR3. V gave up 4 bases and J gave up 5 bases, with 9 bases separating them. Germline assignment: CDR1 MNHNS and CDR2 SASEGT. CDR3 sequence: CASSVNRDQPQHF. The CDR3 nucleotides are TGTGCCAGCAGTGTAAACAGGGATCAGCCCCAGCATTTT.

The chain links TRBV15 to TRBJ2-1, with D tentatively TRBD1 (6 bases). Per the germline V gene, CDR1 is LNHNV and CDR2 is YYDKDF (reference sequence). This CDR3 comprises 15 residues. Trimming pared 1 base from V and 4 bases from J, leaving 11 bases between. The DNA of the CDR3 is TGTGCCACCAGCAGAGCCAGGGGATGGTACAATGAGCAGTTCTTC. Amino acid sequence: CATSRARGWYNEQFF. The whole variable domain, remainder taken from reference TRBV15 and TRBJ2-1, is DAMVIQNPRYQVTQFGKPVTLSCSQTLNHNVMYWYQQKSSQAPKLLFHYYDKDFNNEADTPDNFQSRRPNTSFCFLDIRSPGLGDTAMYLCATSRARGWYNEQFFGPGTRLTVL.

The chain joins TRBV11-2 to TRBJ1-4; 7 bases are a match to TRBD1. J was trimmed by 5 bases and V by 5 bases; bases with no gene match: 8. The V gene's germline CDR1 is SGHAT and CDR2 FQNNGV. This CDR3 is 15 amino acids long. CDR3 in amino acids: CASSPLGQRNEKLFF. The DNA of the CDR3 is TGTGCCAGCAGCCCCCTGGGACAGCGAAATGAAAAACTGTTTTTT. Combining the CDR3 with reference TRBV11-2 and TRBJ1-4 gives the whole variable domain EAGVAQSPRYKIIEKRQSVAFWCNPISGHATLYWYQQILGQGPKLLIQFQNNGVVDDSQLPKDRFSAERLKGVDSTLKIQPAKLEDSAVYLCASSPLGQRNEKLFFGSGTQLSVL.

V and J are TRBV7-3 and TRBJ2-1; 11 bases agree with TRBD2. The CDR3 is 18 amino acids. CDR1 and CDR2 (germline): SGHTA, FQGTGA. The ends lost 5 bases at V and 1 base at J; junction bases unmatched: 10. The CDR3 reads CASSLYSGGAGSYNEQFF. In nucleotides, the CDR3 is TGTGCCAGCAGCCTATATAGCGGGGGGGCTGGATCCTACAATGAGCAGTTCTTC.

The chain combines TRBV28 with TRBJ1-2; possibly TRBD1 for D (6 bases). Per the germline V gene, CDR1 is MDHEN and CDR2 is SYDVKM. With 11 bases removed from V and 5 bases from J, the gap between germline ends came to 12 bases. The CDR3 sequence is 11 residues long. CDR3 region: CASLQGYGYTF. Here the CDR3 DNA reads TGTGCCTCCCTACAGGGTTATGGCTACACCTTC.